These 15 T cell receptor beta chains were all obtained from the same sample, sequenced in a study of T cell clonality in common variable immunodeficiency. Overall study findings and caveats: Common variable immunodeficiency TCR beta sequences reportedly had fewer deletions and N-nucleotide insertions.

Antigens for these TCRs are unknown. This table comes from immunoSEQ multiplex PCR, and its TCRdb copy is limited to in-frame clones, with some not included. Observed are more than 20,000 clones, no singletons, with the top ten taking 2% to 2.5%. Input material: peripheral blood mononuclear cells. These receptor sequences come from a human donor with common variable immunodeficiency.

This clone was seen at least ten times. The sequenced fragment ends 3 residues before the CDR3 boundary, so the rest is inferred from the germline J gene. The chain has TRBV19 and TRBJ2-3; D perhaps matches TRBD2 (5 bases). The V and J ends lost 6 bases and 0 bases respectively, with 10 bases between them. CDR1 and CDR2 from the germline V gene are LNHDA and SQIVND (reference sequence). The length of the CDR3 is 14 residues. The part of the CDR3 DNA that was read is TGTGCCAGTAGACAGCGGTCTAGCACAGATACG. Its protein is CASRQRSSTDT. The CDR3 as a whole reads CASRQRSSTDTQYF.

This clone was detected many times. The read finishes 3 residues shy of the CDR3 end, and the germline J gene is used to complete it. This rearrangement joins TRBV12-3 or TRBV12-4 to TRBJ2-3; perhaps TRBD2 as D (7 bases). Trimming took off 1 base at V and 6 bases at J, with 17 bases between the two ends. The CDR3 totals 16 residues. CDR3 DNA (partial): TGTGCCAGCAGTTTAGGGGGGGGCCTAGGGGAGGATACG. It yields the protein CASSLGGGLGEDT. The whole CDR3 is CASSLGGGLGEDTQYF.

Remarks on this clone: The sequence runs out 3 residues before the end of the CDR3; the remainder is reconstructed from the germline J gene. The chain is built from TRBV6-2 or TRBV6-3 and TRBJ1-2; 7 bases align to TRBD1. The CDR3 is 15 amino acids. The germline V gene encodes CDR1 MNHEY and CDR2 SVGEGT. Trimming took 0 bases from V and 4 from J; bases not matched to a gene: 5. The DNA read from the CDR3 is TGTGCCAGCAGTTACTCGGGACAGACCGGCTATGGC. Protein sequence: CASSYSGQTGYG. From start to end, the CDR3 is CASSYSGQTGYGYTF.

Ten or more counts support this clone. The read ends 3 residues shy of where the CDR3 ends; the end is completed using the germline J gene. This rearrangement joins TRBV7-9 to TRBJ2-7, with 12 positions matching TRBD2. From germline, CDR1 is SEHNR and CDR2 FQNEAQ (reference sequence). The CDR3 consists of 14 residues. V dropped 5 bases and J dropped 2; count of bases not matched to a gene: 1. Incomplete CDR3 DNA: TGTGCCAGCAGCACTAGCGGGGGGACCTACGAG. It specifies CASSTSGGTYE. The complete CDR3 protein is CASSTSGGTYEQYF.

This clone has at least ten counts. The sequence runs out 3 residues before the end of the CDR3; the remainder is reconstructed from the germline J gene. The V call is TRBV10-3, the J call TRBJ2-4, with 13 bases aligning to TRBD2. Germline lookup yields CDR1 ENHRY and CDR2 SYGVKD. The ends lost 4 bases at V and 3 bases at J; junction bases unmatched: 9. The CDR3 has 18 amino acids. The sequenced part of the CDR3 DNA is TGTGCCATCAGTGGCGGGACTAGCGGGGTGGGGAGCAAAAACATT. Its translation: CAISGGTSGVGSKNI. Given in full, the CDR3 is CAISGGTSGVGSKNIQYF.

By share, this clone counts as medium-sized. The CDR3 end lies 3 residues beyond the end of the read and is filled in from the germline J gene. The chain couples TRBV5-4 to TRBJ1-4; 7 bases line up with TRBD1. The CDR3 is made up of 14 amino acids. Per the germline V gene, CDR1 is SGHNT and CDR2 is YYREEE (reference sequence). The V and J ends lost 4 bases and 7 bases, in that order; junction bases with no gene match: 7. CDR3 protein: CASSRTGGGEKLFF. The DNA read from the CDR3 is TGTGCCAGCAGCCGGACAGGCGGAGGTGAAAAA.

This clone has ten or more counts. Coverage ceases 3 residues before the CDR3 finishes, and the germline J gene fills in the end. The chain carries TRBV7-9 and TRBJ2-5; a weak D match, TRBD1 (6 bases). The CDR3 has 12 amino acids. Per germline, CDR1 SEHNR and CDR2 FQNEAQ (reference sequence). The V gene lost 9 bases and the J gene lost 1 base, with 9 bases spanning the gap. The CDR3 sequence is CASLDSQETQYF. The CDR3 DNA, read in part, is TGTGCCAGTTTGGACAGCCAAGAGACC.

At least ten counts were recorded for this clone. The read gets to within 3 residues of the CDR3 end, and the germline J gene fills in the rest. The rearrangement links TRBV5-1 to TRBJ2-1; D not certain. Trimming left V 3 bases short and J 8 bases short, with 9 bases between. The CDR3 has 12 residues. CDR1 is SGHRS, CDR2 YFSETQ, per germline. Partial CDR3 DNA: TGCGCCAGCAGCTCCGGTATAGATGAG. It yields the protein CASSSGIDE. The entire CDR3 reads CASSSGIDEQFF.

This clone was seen ten or more times. The read terminates 3 residues ahead of where the CDR3 ends, so the germline J gene completes it. The chain joins TRBV24-1 to TRBJ2-3, with 7 bases that match TRBD2. CDR1 KGHDR and CDR2 SFDVKD come from the germline V gene. The CDR3 covers 17 residues. The trim removed 3 bases at V and 0 bases at J, leaving 8 bases unmatched. CDR3 loop: CATSDPPTSPSTDTQYF. Partial CDR3 DNA: TGTGCCACCAGTGATCCCCCGACTAGCCCCAGCACAGATACG.

This clone occurred many times. The read falls 3 residues short of the CDR3 end, and the missing part is taken from the germline J gene. The chain recombines TRBV20-1 with TRBJ2-5; 7 bases agree with TRBD2. The CDR3 runs to 13 residues. Per the germline V gene, CDR1 is DFQATT and CDR2 is SNEGSKA (reference sequence). V shed 5 bases, J shed 5 bases, and the junction held 8 bases outside the gene matches. The CDR3 bases that were read are TGCAGTGCTGTCAAAGCGGGGAGGGAGACC. Its protein is CSAVKAGRET. The CDR3 in full is CSAVKAGRETQYF.

This clone came up many times. The CDR3 is cut off 3 residues early in the read; its end comes from the germline J gene. The chain couples TRBV6-2 or TRBV6-3 to TRBJ2-1; 13 bases fit TRBD2. Germline V lookup: CDR1 MNHEY, CDR2 SVGEGT. J lost 7 bases, V lost 6 bases, and 6 bases had no gene match. The CDR3 totals 15 residues. The CDR3 sequence: CASRKGLAGINEQFF. CDR3 DNA (partial): TGTGCCAGCAGAAAGGGACTAGCGGGGATTAATGAG.

This clone occurred many times. The CDR3 end is not reached by the read, which stops 3 residues before it; the germline J gene fills it in. The chain employs TRBV10-3 and TRBJ2-7, with D possibly being TRBD1 (5 bases). V lost 3 bases and J 0 bases, leaving 9 bases between the germline ends. The CDR3 is made up of 14 amino acids. The germline V gene has CDR1 ENHRY and CDR2 SYGVKD. The chain's CDR3 is CAISENQGSYEQYF. The CDR3 bases that were read are TGTGCCATCAGTGAAAACCAGGGCTCCTACGAG.

This clone was found many times. From the germline J gene comes the end of the CDR3, since the read stops 3 residues before it. The V call is TRBV5-1, the J call TRBJ2-7; D is uncertain. CDR1 is SGHRS, CDR2 YFSETQ, per germline. V shed 0 bases and J shed 1 base, with 8 bases lying between them. There are 14 residues in the CDR3. CDR3 bases read: TGCGCCAGCAGCTTGGGACTGGATTCCTACGAG. This encodes CASSLGLDSYE. The full CDR3 is CASSLGLDSYEQYF.

At least ten counts were recorded for this clone. The read terminates 3 residues before the CDR3 end, so the remaining end is supplied by the germline J gene. The gene calls are TRBV29-1 and TRBJ2-2, with TRBD2 matching over 10 bases. V lost 5 bases, J lost 4 bases, and 16 bases stayed unmatched. The V gene's germline CDR1 is SQVTM and CDR2 ANQGSEA. The CDR3 is 18 residues long. The part of the CDR3 DNA that was read is TGCAGCGTTCTTCCCCCTAGCGGGGGCCGATGGGGCACCGGGGAG. This sequence encodes CSVLPPSGGRWGTGE. The whole CDR3 region reads CSVLPPSGGRWGTGELFF.

In this sample, this clone turned up many times. Coverage ceases 3 residues before the CDR3 finishes, and the germline J gene fills in the end. The chain uses TRBV5-6 and TRBJ1-6; 9 bases match TRBD1. V trimming: 5 bases; J trimming: 9 bases; junction bases outside the gene matches: 9. CDR1 and CDR2 from the germline V gene are SGHDT and YYEEEE. The CDR3 is 15 amino acids. CDR3 sequence reads: CASSPGQGLSSPLHF. The sequenced part of the CDR3 DNA is TGTGCCAGCAGTCCGGGACAGGGATTGAGTTCACCC.